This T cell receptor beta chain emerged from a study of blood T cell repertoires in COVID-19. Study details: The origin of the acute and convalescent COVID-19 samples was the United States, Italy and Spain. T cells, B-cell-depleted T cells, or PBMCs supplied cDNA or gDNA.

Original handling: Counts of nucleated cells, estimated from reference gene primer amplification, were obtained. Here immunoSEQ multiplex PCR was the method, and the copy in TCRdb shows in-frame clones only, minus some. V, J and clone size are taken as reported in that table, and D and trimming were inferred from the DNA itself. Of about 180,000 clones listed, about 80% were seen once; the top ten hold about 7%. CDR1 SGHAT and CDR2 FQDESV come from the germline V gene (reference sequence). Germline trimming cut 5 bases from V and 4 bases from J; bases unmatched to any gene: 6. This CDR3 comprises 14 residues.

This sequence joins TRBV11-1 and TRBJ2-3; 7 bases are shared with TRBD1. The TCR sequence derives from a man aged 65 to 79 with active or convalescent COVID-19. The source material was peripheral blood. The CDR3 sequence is CASSQYRGPDTQYF. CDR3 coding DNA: TGTGCCAGCAGCCAATACAGGGGTCCAGATACGCAGTATTTT.